This T cell receptor (beta chain) was documented in a study of shared clonotypes between healthy human individuals. Across the whole study: CD4 naive and CD4 memory each took three plates per donor, while CD8 naive took two and CD8 memory one.

The CDR3 covers 13 residues. CDR1 and CDR2 from the germline V gene are SQVTM and ANQGSEA. V trimming: 6 bases; J trimming: 5 bases; junction bases outside the gene matches: 9. Study-wide findings and caveats: Represented diversity, genetic and exposure-history alike, was limited by few donors. All-four-donor shared clonotypes had higher generation probabilities than non-shared clonotypes did.

Remarks on this clone: Its target is unknown.

The authors ran the assay at deep level. Some clones are missing from TCRdb's copy, which holds only in-frame ones; the method was immunoSEQ multiplex PCR. In the table there are roughly 2,500,000 clones, 93% of which are singletons. Sequencing was carried out using naive CD4+ T cells from PBMCs. Indicated subset: CD45RA+ positively selected. J is TRBJ2-5 and V is TRBV29-1; 7 nucleotides align to TRBD1. The TCR originated in a man younger than 35 in good health. Some clones in this sample may be carry-over from other donors' samples. The CDR3 coding sequence is TGCAGCGTCCGCGACAGGGCTGGTGAGACCCAGTACTTC. This codes for CSVRDRAGETQYF.